A selection of T cell receptor beta chains follows, all from one sample in a study of regulatory T cells in long-lasting Graves disease. Each CDR3 protein gets one entry after TCRdb re-called the multiplex PCR reads with MiXCR. The sample carries a few hundred thousand distinct CDR3 sequences, 20% to 25% recorded once. Sequencing was performed on peripheral blood mononuclear cells (PBMCs), taken when the disease was refractory, from a patient treated with antithyroid drugs. The receptors stem from a female donor with Graves disease. The CDR3 runs from the conserved cysteine through the conserved F or W. Each record gives: D gene, clone size, J gene, V gene, CDR3 DNA, CDR3 protein. The D gene is left open where the match is weak. Not every row has a clone size; where given, it reads once, few, many or a size class.

TRBD1,few,TRBJ1-1,TRBV12-3/TRBV12-4,TGTGCCAGCAGTTCAGGGGGCACGGACACTGAAGCTTTCTTT,CASSSGGTDTEAFF
TRBD2,many,TRBJ2-2,TRBV10-3,TGTGCCATCAGAAAGACTAGCGGGGACACCGGGGAGCTGTTTTTT,CAIRKTSGDTGELFF
TRBD1,few,TRBJ1-2,TRBV28,TGTGCCAGCAGTTCTGGACAGGGAAGCAACTATGGCTACACCTTC,CASSSGQGSNYGYTF
TRBD2,-,TRBJ2-1,TRBV28,TGTGCCAGCAGTCCATGGACTAGTGGGCAGTTCTTC,CASSPWTSGQFF
TRBD2,-,TRBJ2-2,TRBV20-1,TGCAGTGCGAGAACTAGCGGGGGGGCCGCCGGGGAGCTGTTTTTT,CSARTSGGAAGELFF
-,-,TRBJ1-5,TRBV7-9,TGTGCCAGCAGCTCAATCTCAGGGAGCAATCAGCCCCAGCATTTT,CASSSISGSNQPQHF
TRBD1,many,TRBJ1-2,TRBV11-2,TGTGCCAGCAGCTCTCGGACAGGGGGCGCCTATGGCTACACCTTC,CASSSRTGGAYGYTF
-,many,TRBJ1-5,TRBV11-2,TGTGCCAGCAGCTTAGATCGAGGAGGTCATCAGCCCCAGCATTTT,CASSLDRGGHQPQHF
-,many,TRBJ2-5,TRBV12-3/TRBV12-4,TGTGCCAGCAGTTTTGGGATGTCGGGGGAGACCCAGTACTTC,CASSFGMSGETQYF
TRBD1,many,TRBJ1-1,TRBV10-3,TGTGCCATAAGGACAGGGAGCACTGAAGCTTTCTTT,CAIRTGSTEAFF
TRBD1,few,TRBJ1-6,TRBV20-1,TGCAGTGCTACCGGGACAGGGGGCGCTTATAATTCACCCCTCCACTTT,CSATGTGGAYNSPLHF
TRBD2,many,TRBJ2-5,TRBV28,TGTGCCAGCAGCCCGGTCGGGGGGGAGACCCAGTACTTC,CASSPVGGETQYF
-,-,TRBJ2-2,TRBV12-3/TRBV12-4,TGTGCCAGCAGTTTAAGACAGGGGGAGCTGTTTTTT,CASSLRQGELFF
-,-,TRBJ2-3,TRBV3-1,TGTGCCAGCAGCCCGGGGAGACTACACTCAAATACGCAGTATTTT,CASSPGRLHSNTQYF
-,-,TRBJ1-2,TRBV6-9,TGTGCCAGCAGTTACGCCTACAGGGATGGCTACACCTTC,CASSYAYRDGYTF
-,many,TRBJ2-2,TRBV24-1,TGTGCCAAGATCCGCCAGTGCCTAACTAACGGGAACACCGGGGAGCTGTTTTTT,CAKIRQCLTNGNTGELFF
TRBD1,many,TRBJ2-7,TRBV7-9,TGTGCCAGCAGCCTCGGACAGGGGGCGTCGGAGCAGTACTTC,CASSLGQGASEQYF
-,few,TRBJ2-7,TRBV7-9,TGTGCCAGCAGCTTAGTGCTGAGCGGGCGCTACGAGCAGTACTTC,CASSLVLSGRYEQYF
TRBD1,few,TRBJ2-7,TRBV28,TGTGCCAGCAGTCATAAGATGGCCCAGGGGGCTTACGAGCAGTACTTC,CASSHKMAQGAYEQYF
TRBD2,-,TRBJ2-7,TRBV19,TGTGCCAGTAGTATCCTTTATGTCGGGGGGTACGAGCAGTACTTC,CASSILYVGGYEQYF
-,-,TRBJ1-2,TRBV7-2,TGTGCCAGCAGCCTTCTAACCGGGACGGCCGCTGGATATGGCTACACCTTC,CASSLLTGTAAGYGYTF
-,-,TRBJ1-3,TRBV6-5,TGTGCCAGCAGTTACTCGCCCCGTGCCAGCTCTGGAAACACCATATATTTT,CASSYSPRASSGNTIYF
-,many,TRBJ1-5,TRBV7-2,TGTGCCAGCAGCTTAGCGCAAGGGACGCGGCAGCCCCAGCATTTT,CASSLAQGTRQPQHF
-,-,TRBJ2-7,TRBV6-1,TGTGCCAGCACTGCTAAAGGGGGCTCCTACGAGCAGTACTTC,CASTAKGGSYEQYF
-,many,TRBJ2-5,TRBV20-1,TGCAGTGCGATGGGTAGGGGCCAAGAGACCCAGTACTTC,CSAMGRGQETQYF
-,many,TRBJ1-4,TRBV20-1,TGCAGTGCTAGAGTGCGGGGTGGGGAAAAACTGTTTTTT,CSARVRGGEKLFF
-,-,TRBJ1-4,TRBV13,TGTGCCAGCAGCCTCGGGACTCCCGAACTCAATGAAAAACTGTTTTTT,CASSLGTPELNEKLFF
-,few,TRBJ2-7,TRBV7-3,TGTGCCAGCAGTCTCATCCCAGATCTAGCGAGAAAATACGAGCAGTACTTC,CASSLIPDLARKYEQYF
-,few,TRBJ2-5,TRBV20-1,TGCAGTGCTAGGGAGGCGGGGAGGGAGACCCAGTACTTC,CSAREAGRETQYF
TRBD1,many,TRBJ1-2,TRBV2,TGTGCCAGCACCCGCACCTGGGACAGGGGGCTTAGGATTAATGGCTACACCTTC,CASTRTWDRGLRINGYTF
-,-,TRBJ1-3,TRBV5-5,TGTGCCAGCAGCTTGGCACTGTCTGGAAACACCATATATTTT,CASSLALSGNTIYF
TRBD1,many,TRBJ2-5,TRBV7-2,TGTGCCAGCAGCTCCCAACCCCCGGGACAGGGGGCGAAAGTTGGTCTAAAGACCCAGTACTTC,CASSSQPPGQGAKVGLKTQYF
TRBD2,many,TRBJ2-7,TRBV20-1,TGCAGTGCTAGCAGGACTAGCGGGGGCTCCTACGAGCAGTACTTC,CSASRTSGGSYEQYF
-,many,TRBJ2-2,TRBV28,TGTGCCAGCACCAGGACGATCCGAGTTCCCCACACCGGGGAGCTGTTTTTT,CASTRTIRVPHTGELFF
TRBD1,many,TRBJ1-5,TRBV12-5,TGTGCTAGTGGGCGGGACAGGCAGCCCCAGCATTTT,CASGRDRQPQHF
TRBD1,few,TRBJ2-7,TRBV18,TGTGCCAGCTCACCGTACGGGACAGGTTTAGAGCAGTACTTC,CASSPYGTGLEQYF
TRBD2,few,TRBJ2-1,TRBV12-3/TRBV12-4,TGTGCCAGCAGTTCCGGGACTAGTCTCAATGAGCAGTTCTTC,CASSSGTSLNEQFF
-,-,TRBJ1-5,TRBV27,TGTGCCAGCATTCCAATGCGAGGTGGGCCCCAGCATTTT,CASIPMRGGPQHF
-,many,TRBJ1-5,TRBV15,TGTGCCACCAGCAGAGTTAGGTTGAATCAGCCCCAGCATTTT,CATSRVRLNQPQHF
-,-,TRBJ1-1,TRBV9,TGTGCCAGCAGCGTTGGAGGAGGGCTGCGGACTGAAGCTTTCTTT,CASSVGGGLRTEAFF
TRBD1,-,TRBJ1-2,TRBV29-1,TGCAGCGTTTATTCTACAGGGGGCTGGTATGGCTACACCTTC,CSVYSTGGWYGYTF
-,-,TRBJ2-7,TRBV20-1,TGCAGTGCGAGGGCCCATGGGAGAAGCGAGCAGTACTTC,CSARAHGRSEQYF
-,many,TRBJ2-7,TRBV28,TGTGCCAGCAGTTTGCTTCCCTCCGACGAGCAGTACTTC,CASSLLPSDEQYF
-,-,TRBJ1-6,TRBV25-1,TGTGCCAGCAGTTACATCGATAATTCACCCCTCCGCTTT,CASSYIDNSPLRF
-,-,TRBJ1-4,TRBV11-3,TGTGCCAGCAGCGCCGGCCCTAATGAAAAACTGTTTTTT,CASSAGPNEKLFF
-,many,TRBJ1-1,TRBV2,TGTGCCAGCAGGATGAGGGCGCCGGGGACTGAAGCTTTCTTT,CASRMRAPGTEAFF
TRBD1,-,TRBJ1-3,TRBV7-3,TGTGCCAGCAGCTCGGGACAGAACTCTGGAAACACCATATATTTT,CASSSGQNSGNTIYF
-,-,TRBJ2-5,TRBV13,TGTGCCAGCAGCTTACGGCTAGGGTCGGGAAGGGGAGAGACCCAGTACTTC,CASSLRLGSGRGETQYF